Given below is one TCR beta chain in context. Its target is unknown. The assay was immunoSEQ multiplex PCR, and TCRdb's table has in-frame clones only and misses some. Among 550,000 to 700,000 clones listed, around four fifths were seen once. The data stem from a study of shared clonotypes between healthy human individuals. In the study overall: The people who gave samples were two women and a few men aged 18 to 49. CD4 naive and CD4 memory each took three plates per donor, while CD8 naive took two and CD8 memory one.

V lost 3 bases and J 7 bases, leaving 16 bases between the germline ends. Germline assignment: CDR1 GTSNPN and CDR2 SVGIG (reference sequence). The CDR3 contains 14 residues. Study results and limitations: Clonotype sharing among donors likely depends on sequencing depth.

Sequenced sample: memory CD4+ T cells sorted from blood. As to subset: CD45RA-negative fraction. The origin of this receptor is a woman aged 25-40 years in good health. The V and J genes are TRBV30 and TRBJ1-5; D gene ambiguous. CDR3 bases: TGTGCCTGGAGCGTTATGGCGGGAGAGCAGCCCCAGCATTTT. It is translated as CAWSVMAGEQPQHF. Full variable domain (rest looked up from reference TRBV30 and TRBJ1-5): SQTIHQWPATLVQPVGSPLSLECTVEGTSNPNLYWYRQAAGRGLQLLFYSVGIGQISSEVPQNLSASRPQDRQFILSSKKLLLSDSGFYLCAWSVMAGEQPQHFGDGTRLSIL.